Presented here are 27 T cell receptor beta chains from one specimen sequenced in a study of technical replicates of blood from a few donors. TCRdb's copy holds only in-frame clones and misses some; the assay was immunoSEQ multiplex PCR. The sample has 65,000 to 95,000 clones; 85% to 95% are singletons. The sequencing input was T cells isolated from PBMCs. These receptors all stem from a human donor in good health.

The chain joins TRBV7-9 to TRBJ2-1, with 7 bases that match TRBD1. V lost 6 bases and J lost 2; bases outside the gene matches: 7. The CDR3 sequence is 15 residues long. Per the germline V gene, CDR1 is SEHNR and CDR2 is FQNEAQ (reference sequence). This chain's CDR3 is CASRKPGGPYNEQFF. The CDR3 nucleotides read TGTGCCAGCAGGAAACCAGGGGGTCCCTACAATGAGCAGTTCTTC.

This chain connects TRBV9 to TRBJ2-2; 8 positions match TRBD2. The CDR3 covers 18 residues. Looked up from germline, CDR1 is SGDLS and CDR2 is YYNGEE. Unmatched junction bases numbered 13, after V lost 0 bases and J lost 6 bases. CDR3 sequence reads: CASSVARGGSIRPGELFF. CDR3 bases: TGTGCCAGCAGCGTAGCACGGGGGGGGAGTATCCGACCCGGGGAGCTGTTTTTT. The entire variable domain, with the rest obtained from reference TRBV9 and TRBJ2-2, is as follows: DSGVTQTPKHLITATGQRVTLRCSPRSGDLSVYWYQQSLDQGLQFLIQYYNGEERAKGNILERFSAQQFPDLHSELNLSSLELGDSALYFCASSVARGGSIRPGELFFGEGSRLTVL.

The V call is TRBV30, the J call TRBJ2-7, with D uncertain. Germline V gives CDR1 GTSNPN, CDR2 SVGIG (reference sequence). V shed 0 bases and J shed 5 bases, with 14 bases lying between them. The CDR3 runs 14 residues. CDR3 coding DNA: TGTGCCTGGAGTGTACAGAGAGTGTGGGACGAGCAGTACTTC. Its protein product is CAWSVQRVWDEQYF. The entire variable domain, with the rest obtained from reference TRBV30 and TRBJ2-7, is as follows: SQTIHQWPATLVQPVGSPLSLECTVEGTSNPNLYWYRQAAGRGLQLLFYSVGIGQISSEVPQNLSASRPQDRQFILSSKKLLLSDSGFYLCAWSVQRVWDEQYFGPGTRLTVT.

The rearrangement links TRBV27 to TRBJ2-7; 8 nucleotides line up with TRBD1. The CDR3 totals 16 residues. Per germline, CDR1 MNHEY and CDR2 SMNVEV (reference sequence). Trimming took 5 bases from V and 5 from J; bases not matched to a gene: 14. The CDR3 region has the DNA TGTGCCAGCAGTACCCCATCGGACAGGGTTGAGGACGAGCAGTACTTC. It specifies CASSTPSDRVEDEQYF.

J is TRBJ2-1 and V is TRBV19; tentative D call: TRBD2 (6 bases). This CDR3 is 16 amino acids long. The V end lost 9 bases, the J end lost 6 bases, and 24 bases lay between the germline ends. Per the germline V gene, CDR1 is LNHDA and CDR2 is SQIVND (reference sequence). Here the CDR3 reads CASSKDRLDSINEQFF. The DNA for the CDR3 is TGTGCCAGCTCCAAGGACCGACTAGACTCGATCAATGAGCAGTTCTTC.

V usage is TRBV7-9 and J usage is TRBJ1-1, with 9 bases that match TRBD1. V trimming: 3 bases; J trimming: 3 bases; junction bases outside the gene matches: 2. CDR3 length: 14 residues. Germline loops: CDR1 SEHNR, CDR2 FQNEAQ (reference sequence). The CDR3 protein is CASSFWTGDTEAFF. For the CDR3, the DNA is TGTGCCAGCAGCTTCTGGACAGGGGACACTGAAGCTTTCTTT.

The chain couples TRBV4-2 to TRBJ2-7, with 9 bases lining up with TRBD2. Looked up from germline, CDR1 is LGHNA and CDR2 is YNFKEQ. The CDR3 consists of 17 residues. The ends lost 1 base at V and 0 bases at J; junction bases unmatched: 7. The CDR3 loop is CASSQVATSGTSYEQYF. The DNA of the CDR3 is TGTGCCAGCAGCCAAGTCGCGACTAGCGGAACCTCCTACGAGCAGTACTTC.

This clone has just one count. The rearrangement links TRBV9 to TRBJ1-2; D is ambiguous. V was clipped by 1 base and J by 0 bases, with 4 bases between them. CDR1 SGDLS and CDR2 YYNGEE come from the germline V gene. The CDR3 loop spans 13 amino acids. The CDR3 here is CASSVSSNYGYTF. As DNA, the CDR3 is TGTGCCAGCAGCGTATCATCTAACTATGGCTACACCTTC.

V and J are TRBV19 and TRBJ1-2, with D unclear. V shed 3 bases and J shed 4 bases, with 15 bases lying between them. From germline, CDR1 is LNHDA and CDR2 SQIVND (reference sequence). This CDR3 region has 15 residues. CDR3: CASSIRPEGGYGYTF. The CDR3 nucleotides are TGTGCCAGTAGTATCCGACCGGAGGGCGGCTATGGCTACACCTTC.

The chain recombines TRBV7-9 with TRBJ2-5; 9 positions match TRBD1. Trimming took 5 bases from V and 10 from J; bases not matched to a gene: 2. Germline V gene data show CDR1 as SEHNR and CDR2 as FQNEAQ (reference sequence). This CDR3 region has 11 residues. CDR3 loop: CASSRQGGQYF. The CDR3 nucleotides are TGTGCCAGCAGCAGACAGGGGGGCCAGTACTTC.

This chain joins TRBV27 and TRBJ1-5; no clear D gene. V was trimmed by 3 bases and J by 6 bases, leaving 15 bases between them. Germline values: CDR1 MNHEY, CDR2 SMNVEV (reference sequence). There are 15 residues in the CDR3. The CDR3 protein is CASSFLGDGGQPQHF. The CDR3 nucleotides are TGTGCCAGCAGTTTCTTGGGTGACGGCGGTCAGCCCCAGCATTTT.

The chain uses TRBV7-9 and TRBJ1-2; no firm D call. Germline V gene sequence: CDR1 SEHNR, CDR2 FQNEAQ (reference sequence). Between the trimmed V and J ends, which lost 2 bases and 2 bases, there was a span of 12 bases. The CDR3 has 15 amino acids. CDR3 sequence: CASSLTKSPNYGYTF. CDR3 DNA: TGTGCCAGCAGCTTAACGAAGAGCCCCAACTATGGCTACACCTTC. Filled out from reference TRBV7-9 and TRBJ1-2, the complete variable domain reads DTGVSQNPRHKITKRGQNVTFRCDPISEHNRLYWYRQTLGQGPEFLTYFQNEAQLEKSRLLSDRFSAERPKGSFSTLEIQRTEQGDSAMYLCASSLTKSPNYGYTFGSGTRLTVV.

V gene TRBV6-5 combines with J gene TRBJ2-5, with D perhaps matching TRBD1 (5 bases). CDR1 MNHEY and CDR2 SVGAGI come from the germline V gene. The CDR3 contains 14 residues. V dropped 6 bases and J dropped 0 bases, with 11 bases sitting between them. This CDR3 reads CASSMTAYQETQYF. The CDR3, as DNA: TGTGCCAGCAGCATGACAGCGTACCAAGAGACCCAGTACTTC.

The chain carries TRBV7-9 and TRBJ2-5; 10 bases line up with TRBD2. This CDR3 is built from 15 residues. The germline gives CDR1 SEHNR, CDR2 FQNEAQ (reference sequence). V lost 5 bases to trimming and J lost 0 bases; unmatched junction nucleotides: 3. The CDR3 loop is CASSPTSGDQETQYF. The CDR3 DNA is TGTGCCAGCAGCCCAACTAGCGGGGACCAAGAGACCCAGTACTTC.

J is TRBJ2-7 and V is TRBV9; 7 bases fit TRBD2. CDR3 length: 16 residues. Germline V gene lookup returns CDR1 SGDLS and CDR2 YYNGEE. Unmatched junction bases numbered 11, after V lost 1 base and J lost 4 bases. The CDR3 region has the DNA TGTGCCAGCAGCGTACAAGCCGCCGGGACTACTTACGAGCAGTACTTC. Protein sequence: CASSVQAAGTTYEQYF. Together with reference TRBV9 and TRBJ2-7, the CDR3 gives the full variable domain: DSGVTQTPKHLITATGQRVTLRCSPRSGDLSVYWYQQSLDQGLQFLIQYYNGEERAKGNILERFSAQQFPDLHSELNLSSLELGDSALYFCASSVQAAGTTYEQYFGPGTRLTVT.

The V gene is TRBV6-1, the J gene TRBJ2-1; D uncertain. Trimming removed 7 bases from V and 3 bases from J, with 13 bases in between. Germline-derived CDR1 and CDR2 are MNHNS and SASEGT. The CDR3 runs 14 residues. The CDR3 bases are TGTGCCAGCACTCCCCCGCCGAGCTACAATGAGCAGTTCTTC. It translates to CASTPPPSYNEQFF.

This sequence joins TRBV6-6 and TRBJ2-7; weak D call: TRBD1 (6 bases). CDR1 is MNHNY and CDR2 is SVGAGI in the germline V gene (reference sequence). Trimming took off 4 bases at V and 4 bases at J, with 20 bases between the two ends. The CDR3 is 16 residues long. The CDR3 nucleotides read TGTGCCAGCAGTTCGTTCGACAGGAGTCGTCCTTACGAGCAGTACTTC. This encodes CASSSFDRSRPYEQYF.

This clone was seen a few times. J is TRBJ1-2 and V is TRBV7-2; D may be TRBD1 (6 bases). CDR3 length equals 14 residues. Per the germline V gene, CDR1 is SGHTA and CDR2 is FQGNSA. Trimming stripped 5 bases from V and 2 bases from J, with 12 bases between. The DNA for the CDR3 is TGTGCCAGCAGCCAATGGACAGTGAACTATGGCTACACCTTC. Amino acids: CASSQWTVNYGYTF. The whole variable domain, remainder taken from reference TRBV7-2 and TRBJ1-2, is GAGVSQSPSNKVTEKGKDVELRCDPISGHTALYWYRQSLGQGLEFLIYFQGNSAPDKSGLPSDRFSAERTGGSVSTLTIQRTQQEDSAVYLCASSQWTVNYGYTFGSGTRLTVV.

The rearrangement uses TRBV30 and TRBJ1-1; tentatively, D is TRBD1 (5 bases). The V gene lost 5 bases and the J gene lost 5 bases, with 18 bases spanning the gap. The germline gives CDR1 GTSNPN, CDR2 SVGIG (reference sequence). The CDR3 spans 14 residues. The CDR3 sequence: CAWAATGLRTEAFF. DNA of the CDR3: TGTGCCTGGGCCGCGACGGGACTGAGGACTGAAGCTTTCTTT.

The chain is built from TRBV5-4 and TRBJ2-5; tentatively, D is TRBD2 (6 bases). V gave up 2 bases and J gave up 3 bases, with 11 bases separating them. Germline V CDR1 and CDR2: SGHNT, YYREEE (reference sequence). The CDR3 has 14 amino acids. The DNA for the CDR3 is TGTGCCAGCAGCTTAAGCGGGTCAAAAGAGACCCAGTACTTC. It codes for CASSLSGSKETQYF. Variable domain in full (rest from reference TRBV5-4 and TRBJ2-5): ETGVTQSPTHLIKTRGQQVTLRCSSQSGHNTVSWYQQALGQGPQFIFQYYREEENGRGNFPPRFSGLQFPNYSSELNVNALELDDSALYLCASSLSGSKETQYFGPGTRLLVL.

The genes are TRBV5-4 and TRBJ2-3; 10 bases line up with TRBD2. The CDR3 extends over 16 amino acids. V shed 5 bases and J 6 bases; nucleotides not matched to a gene: 12. Per germline, CDR1 SGHNT and CDR2 YYREEE (reference sequence). The CDR3 DNA follows: TGTGCCAGCAGATCCACCATTAGCGGGAGGATGGATACGCAGTATTTT. It specifies CASRSTISGRMDTQYF.

The chain employs TRBV13 and TRBJ1-4; the match to TRBD1 covers 7 bases. Germline loops: CDR1 PRHDT, CDR2 FYEKMQ (reference sequence). The CDR3 is 15 amino acids. Trimming at V came to 5 bases and at J to 8 bases, leaving 11 bases not matched to a gene. The CDR3 bases are TGTGCCAGCAGCGGGGCAGGGGGGCTCGGGGAAAAACTGTTTTTT. It is translated as CASSGAGGLGEKLFF.

V usage is TRBV19 and J usage is TRBJ2-2; D is possibly TRBD2 (7 bases). Germline assignment: CDR1 LNHDA and CDR2 SQIVND (reference sequence). The CDR3 sequence is 15 residues long. The V gene lost 7 bases and the J gene lost 0 bases, with 12 bases spanning the gap. The CDR3: CASNGGDTNTGELFF. For the CDR3, the DNA is TGTGCCAGTAATGGGGGGGACACGAACACCGGGGAGCTGTTTTTT.

This clone was picked up one time. The rearrangement joins TRBV9 to TRBJ2-7, with TRBD1 matching over 7 bases. V was clipped by 4 bases and J by 7 bases; unmatched bases: 14. Germline values: CDR1 SGDLS, CDR2 YYNGEE. The CDR3 covers 15 residues. CDR3 residues: CASSSVNVGTDEQYF. CDR3 DNA sequence: TGTGCCAGCAGCTCCGTTAACGTGGGGACAGATGAGCAGTACTTC.

V and J are TRBV28 and TRBJ2-7, with a weak D call TRBD2 (5 bases). Per germline, CDR1 MDHEN and CDR2 SYDVKM. The CDR3 is made up of 14 amino acids. V lost 8 bases and J lost 2, with 16 bases in between. In DNA, the CDR3 is TGTGCCAGCGGCTCCGTGGGAGTGGCCTACGAGCAGTACTTC. This codes for CASGSVGVAYEQYF.

The genes are TRBV9 and TRBJ1-6, with TRBD1 identical over 7 bases. The germline CDR1 and CDR2 sequences are SGDLS and YYNGEE. The J segment lost 8 bases and the V segment lost 0 bases, leaving 11 bases of the junction unmatched. The CDR3 has 17 amino acids. The CDR3 region is CASSVDSDRELYSPLHF. The DNA for the CDR3 is TGTGCCAGCAGCGTAGATAGTGACAGGGAGCTCTATTCACCCCTCCACTTT.

V usage is TRBV11-3 and J usage is TRBJ2-1, with D maybe TRBD1 (7 bases). From germline, CDR1 is SGHNT and CDR2 YENEEA. There are 16 residues in the CDR3. Trimming cost V 5 bases and J 7 bases, with 21 bases left between them. The CDR3 sequence: CASSPETGRSTNEQFF. The CDR3 nucleotides are TGTGCCAGCAGCCCAGAGACAGGGAGGTCGACAAATGAGCAGTTCTTC.